Described below is a single T cell receptor beta chain sequence and its context. The data were taken from a study of control samples from healthy donors and cancer patients. CDR3 length equals 16 residues. From germline, CDR1 is LNHDA and CDR2 SQIVND (reference sequence). Between the trimmed V and J ends, which lost 3 bases and 8 bases, there was a span of 19 bases. Using immunoSEQ multiplex PCR, the repertoire was profiled, and TCRdb retains in-frame clones only, with some absent. The table lists about 120,000 clones, roughly 92% of them singletons. The TCR sequence derives from a man aged 18 to 35 in good health. The chain joins TRBV19 to TRBJ1-4, with D possibly matching TRBD1 (5 bases). The source material was blood. The DNA for the CDR3 is TGTGCCAGTAGTATCGGGACGGCCCTCGGAGTGGAAAAACTGTTTTTT. Its translation is CASSIGTALGVEKLFF.